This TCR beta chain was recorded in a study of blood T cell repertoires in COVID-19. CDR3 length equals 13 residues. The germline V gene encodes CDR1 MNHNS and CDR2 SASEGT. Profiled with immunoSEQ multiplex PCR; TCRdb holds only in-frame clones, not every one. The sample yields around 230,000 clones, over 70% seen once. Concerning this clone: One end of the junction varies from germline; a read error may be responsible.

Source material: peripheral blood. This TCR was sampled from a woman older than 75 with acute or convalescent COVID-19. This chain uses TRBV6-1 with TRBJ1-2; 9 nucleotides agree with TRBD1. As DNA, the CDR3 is TGTGCCAGCAGTGAAGAATTACGACAGGGGGAACCCTTC. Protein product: CASSEELRQGEPF.